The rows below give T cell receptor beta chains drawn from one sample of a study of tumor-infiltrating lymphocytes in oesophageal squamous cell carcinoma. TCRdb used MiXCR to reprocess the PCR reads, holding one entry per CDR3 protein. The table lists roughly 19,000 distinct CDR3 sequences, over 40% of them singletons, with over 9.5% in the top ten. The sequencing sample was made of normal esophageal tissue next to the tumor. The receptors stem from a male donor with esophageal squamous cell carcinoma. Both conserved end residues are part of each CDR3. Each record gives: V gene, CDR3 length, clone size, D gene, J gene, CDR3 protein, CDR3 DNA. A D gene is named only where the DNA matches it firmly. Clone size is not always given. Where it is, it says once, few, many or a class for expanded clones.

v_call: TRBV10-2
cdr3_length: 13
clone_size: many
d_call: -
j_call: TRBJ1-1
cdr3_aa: CASSVYLNTEAFF
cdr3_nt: TGCGCCAGCAGTGTGTACTTGAACACTGAAGCTTTCTTT

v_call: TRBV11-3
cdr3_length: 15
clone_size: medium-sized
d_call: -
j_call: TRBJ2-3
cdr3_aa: CASSFRRGNADTQYF
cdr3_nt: TGTGCCAGCAGCTTCAGAAGGGGGAATGCAGATACGCAGTATTTT

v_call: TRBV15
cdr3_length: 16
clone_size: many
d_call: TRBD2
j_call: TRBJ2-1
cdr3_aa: CATSRGPSGRADEQFF
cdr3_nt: TGTGCCACCAGCAGGGGACCCAGCGGGAGAGCGGATGAGCAGTTCTTC

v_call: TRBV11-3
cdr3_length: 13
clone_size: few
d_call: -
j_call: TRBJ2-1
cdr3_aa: CASSKTGHNEQFF
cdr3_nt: TGTGCCAGCAGCAAAACAGGACACAATGAGCAGTTCTTC

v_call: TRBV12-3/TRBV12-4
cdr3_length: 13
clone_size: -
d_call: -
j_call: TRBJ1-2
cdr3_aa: CASRLTPGGGYTF
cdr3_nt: TGTGCCAGCAGGCTCACTCCGGGGGGTGGCTACACCTTC

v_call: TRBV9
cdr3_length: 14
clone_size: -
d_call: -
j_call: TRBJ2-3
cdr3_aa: CASSPGLGTDTQYF
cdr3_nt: TGTGCCAGCAGCCCAGGATTGGGCACAGATACGCAGTATTTT

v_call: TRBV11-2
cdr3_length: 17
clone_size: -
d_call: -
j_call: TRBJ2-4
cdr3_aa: CASSLDRGLLSYNEQYF
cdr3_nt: TGTGCCAGCAGCTTAGATCGCGGACTCCTTTCCTACAATGAGCAGTACTTC

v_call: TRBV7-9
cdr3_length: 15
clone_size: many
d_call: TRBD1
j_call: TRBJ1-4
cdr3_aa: CASSSTGAPNEKLFF
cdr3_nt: TGTGCCAGCAGCTCGACAGGGGCCCCTAATGAAAAACTGTTTTTT

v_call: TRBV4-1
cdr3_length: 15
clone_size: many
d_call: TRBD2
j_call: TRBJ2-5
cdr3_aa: CASSQKGAGGSTQYF
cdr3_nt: TGCGCCAGCAGCCAAAAAGGGGCGGGGGGGTCGACCCAGTACTTC

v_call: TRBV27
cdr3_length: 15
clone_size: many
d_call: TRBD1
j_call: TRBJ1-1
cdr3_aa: CASSFGDRVNTEAFF
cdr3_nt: TGTGCCAGCAGTTTCGGGGACAGGGTGAACACTGAAGCTTTCTTT